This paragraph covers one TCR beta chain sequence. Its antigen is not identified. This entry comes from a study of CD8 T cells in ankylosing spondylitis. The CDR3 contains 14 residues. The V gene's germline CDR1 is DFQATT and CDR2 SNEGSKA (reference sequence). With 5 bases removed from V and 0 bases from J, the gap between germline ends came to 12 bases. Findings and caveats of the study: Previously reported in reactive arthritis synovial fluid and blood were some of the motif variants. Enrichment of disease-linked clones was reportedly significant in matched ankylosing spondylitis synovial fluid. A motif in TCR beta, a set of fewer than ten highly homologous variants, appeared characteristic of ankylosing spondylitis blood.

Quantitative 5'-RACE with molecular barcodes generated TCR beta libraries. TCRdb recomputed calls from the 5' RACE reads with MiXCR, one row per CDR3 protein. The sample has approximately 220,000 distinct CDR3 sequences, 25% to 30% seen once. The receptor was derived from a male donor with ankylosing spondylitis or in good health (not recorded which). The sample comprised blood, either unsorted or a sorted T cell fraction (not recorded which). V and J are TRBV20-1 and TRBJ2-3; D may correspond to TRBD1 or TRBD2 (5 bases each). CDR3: CSAGTQRSTDTQYF. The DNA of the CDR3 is TGCAGTGCTGGGACCCAGCGGAGCACAGATACGCAGTATTTT.